This T cell receptor beta chain was identified in a study of spatial heterogeneity in lung cancer. General study points: The number of expanded tumor alpha and beta chains correlated with mutation number.

About this clonotype itself: Its antigen is not identified.

Time point here: sample taken at primary tumor resection. CDR3 length: 14 residues. The V end lost 6 bases, the J end lost 8 bases, and 18 bases lay between the germline ends. The germline CDR1 and CDR2 sequences are SGHNT and YYREEE (reference sequence). One entry per CDR3 protein results from TCRdb running MiXCR on the 5' RACE reads. Of around 26,000 distinct CDR3 sequences in the sample, 8% to 10% were seen once. The sequences come from lung tumor tissue, collected at surgery. The receptor comes from a male donor with early-stage non-small cell lung cancer. The rearrangement links TRBV5-4 to TRBJ2-1, with D possibly matching TRBD2 (5 bases). CDR3 region: CASNDRTSSYEQFF. Here the CDR3 DNA reads TGTGCCAGCAATGATCGGACTTCTTCGTATGAGCAGTTCTTC. Filled out from reference TRBV5-4 and TRBJ2-1, the complete variable domain reads ETGVTQSPTHLIKTRGQQVTLRCSSQSGHNTVSWYQQALGQGPQFIFQYYREEENGRGNFPPRFSGLQFPNYSSELNVNALELDDSALYLCASNDRTSSYEQFFGPGTRLTVL.